This T cell receptor beta chain came from a study of regulatory T cells in long-lasting Graves disease. For the study at large: Antithyroid drugs had been given to newly diagnosed Graves' patients for under 3 months.

Indicated time point: newly diagnosed GD, antithyroid drugs for less than 3 months. From RNA extracted from PBMCs, the TCR library was made. Patients all came to the study from an endocrinology department in Xi'an, China. This clonotype was seen repeatedly, ten times or more. The CDR3 is 15 residues long. Germline V CDR1 and CDR2: LGHDT, YNNKEL (reference sequence). Between the trimmed V and J ends, which lost 4 bases and 0 bases, there was a span of 13 bases. In building TCR beta libraries, iRepertoire HTBI primers were used together with Arm-PCR of CDR3 regions. TCRdb itself ran the multiplex PCR reads through MiXCR, one entry per CDR3 protein. The table lists some 240,000 distinct CDR3 sequences, around 19% of them singletons. The data were also submitted as part of a second study, on T cells in Graves' hyperthyroidism and ophthalmopathy. From that report: Stable Graves' hyperthyroidism denoted no ophthalmopathy progression over 18 months. The model's output predicted ophthalmopathy at a median of about 5.9 months prior to onset.

The sequence came from a woman aged 25 to 45 with Graves disease. V gene TRBV3-1 combines with J gene TRBJ2-7; TRBD2 is a possible D gene (6 bases). The sample here was peripheral blood mononuclear cells (PBMCs), taken at new diagnosis, from a patient treated with antithyroid drugs. CDR3 nucleotides: TGTGCCAGCAGCCCGGGGGAGGCGGGCTCCTACGAGCAGTACTTC. Residues: CASSPGEAGSYEQYF.